One sample yielded the 3 T cell receptor beta chains listed below, sequenced in a study of Ad26.COV2.S vaccination and SARS-CoV-2 variants (dated by TCRdb to the early 2020s). The method was the immunoSEQ multiplex PCR assay. TCRdb obtained this table from immuneACCESS and retained in-frame rearrangements with V and J assigned. These tables miss some clones; where compared with another copy, unresolved V genes account for less than half of the shortfall, and the remainder is unexplained. The sample profile shows around 380,000 clones; 80% to 90% of them were found once. Jointly, the top ten make up roughly 3% of the sample. The treatment or condition label corresponds to: some 19 received Ad26.COV2.S at low or high dose, single or two shots; 5 received placebo; per-sample allocation not given. Repertoires of vaccine and placebo recipients were sequenced from samples taken on day 63 after the first injection.

Sequenced here: peripheral blood, sampled in a trial of Ad26.COV2.S vaccine versus placebo. These receptors all stem from a person between 18 and 59 years old who received the Ad26.COV2.S COVID-19 vaccine or a placebo.

The chain is built from TRBV7-9 and TRBJ1-1; D gene ambiguous. Germline values: CDR1 SEHNR, CDR2 FQNEAQ (reference sequence). CDR3 length: 11 amino acids. Trimming removed 5 bases from V and 8 bases from J, with 9 bases in between. The CDR3 sequence: CASSQRIEAFF. For the CDR3, the DNA is TGTGCCAGCAGCCAACGCATAGAAGCTTTCTTT.

The gene calls are TRBV6-5 and TRBJ1-4; possibly TRBD1 for D (6 bases). CDR1 MNHEY and CDR2 SVGAGI come from the germline V gene. The CDR3 is made up of 16 amino acids. Between the trimmed V and J ends, which lost 3 bases and 7 bases, there was a span of 18 bases. CDR3 sequence: CASSYVLGGQREKLFF. Here the CDR3 DNA reads TGTGCCAGCAGTTATGTCTTGGGGGGGCAACGTGAAAAACTGTTTTTT.

The V and J genes are TRBV29-1 and TRBJ1-2; TRBD1 agrees at 12 bases. V shed 6 bases, J shed 7 bases, and the junction held 15 bases outside the gene matches. The CDR3 extends over 16 amino acids. Germline V gene lookup returns CDR1 SQVTM and CDR2 ANQGSEA. The CDR3 reads CSVGTAGQGAEGGYTF. The CDR3, as DNA: TGCAGCGTGGGAACCGCGGGACAGGGGGCGGAAGGTGGCTACACCTTC.